Shown below are 30 T cell receptor beta chains from a single sample sequenced in a study of blood T cell repertoires in COVID-19. The repertoire was sequenced with immunoSEQ multiplex PCR; TCRdb's copy has only in-frame clones and lacks some. The sample has approximately 75,000 clones; more than 75% are singletons. Sequenced input: peripheral blood. Every receptor here comes from a human donor in a cohort sampled during active COVID-19.

V usage is TRBV18 and J usage is TRBJ1-1; tentative D call: TRBD1 (5 bases). Trimming removed 2 bases from V and 5 bases from J, with 18 bases in between. Germline V lookup: CDR1 KGHSH, CDR2 LQKENI. The CDR3 runs to 16 residues. In DNA, the CDR3 is TGTGCCAGCTCACCAATCGGCGGGGGGGGAACAACTGAAGCTTTCTTT. Translated: CASSPIGGGGTTEAFF.

This chain uses TRBV27 with TRBJ1-3, with D tentatively TRBD1 (6 bases). CDR1 is MNHEY, CDR2 SMNVEV, per germline (reference sequence). The CDR3 spans 15 residues. The V gene lost 6 bases and the J gene lost 3 bases, with 15 bases spanning the gap. CDR3 residues: CASSARQDLGNTIYF. In DNA, the CDR3 is TGTGCCAGCAGCGCTAGACAGGACCTTGGAAACACCATATATTTT.

The V and J genes are TRBV11-2 and TRBJ1-3, with TRBD1 identical over 7 bases. With V trimmed by 4 bases and J by 4 bases, 13 bases remained unmatched. The CDR3 is made up of 17 amino acids. Germline assignment: CDR1 SGHAT and CDR2 FQNNGV. Written as DNA, the CDR3 is TGTGCCAGCAGCTCTCCCCCTACGACAGGGATCGGAAACACCATATATTTT. Translated: CASSSPPTTGIGNTIYF. Looking up the rest from reference TRBV11-2 and TRBJ1-3 gives the full variable domain: EAGVAQSPRYKIIEKRQSVAFWCNPISGHATLYWYQQILGQGPKLLIQFQNNGVVDDSQLPKDRFSAERLKGVDSTLKIQPAKLEDSAVYLCASSSPPTTGIGNTIYFGEGSWLTVV.

The chain combines TRBV6-5 with TRBJ2-7, with D possibly matching TRBD1 (5 bases). Trimming cost V 5 bases and J 6 bases, with 11 bases left between them. Germline V gives CDR1 MNHEY, CDR2 SVGAGI. The CDR3 consists of 12 residues. The CDR3 loop reads CASSRDSGEQYF. The CDR3 DNA follows: TGTGCCAGCAGTCGCGACAGTGGCGAGCAGTACTTC.

The chain is built from TRBV9 and TRBJ2-7, with TRBD2 matching 9 bases. The CDR3 runs to 15 residues. J was trimmed by 3 bases and V by 3 bases; bases with no gene match: 7. From germline, CDR1 is SGDLS and CDR2 YYNGEE. CDR3 nucleotide sequence: TGTGCCAGCAGCGCAGGGGTACTAGCGGGCTACGAGCAGTACTTC. This gives the protein CASSAGVLAGYEQYF.

This clone was seen more than once but under ten times. The genes are TRBV4-3 and TRBJ2-2; 10 nucleotides line up with TRBD1. The CDR3 covers 14 residues. After removal of 4 bases from V and 6 bases from J, the junction contained 2 bases not matched to a gene. Looked up from germline, CDR1 is LGHNA and CDR2 is YSLEER. The CDR3 sequence is CASSRQGAAGELFF. CDR3 bases: TGCGCCAGCAGCCGACAGGGGGCAGCCGGGGAGCTGTTTTTT.

The chain uses TRBV3-1 (or the pseudogene TRBV3-2) and TRBJ1-1; D gene uncertain. The V gene lost 0 bases and the J gene lost 5 bases, with 16 bases spanning the gap. This CDR3 has 16 amino acids. The germline gives CDR1 LGHDT, CDR2 YNNKEL (reference sequence). The DNA of the CDR3 is TGTGCCAGCAGCCAAGATGGGTTGGCGGGTGTAACTGAAGCTTTCTTT. Protein sequence: CASSQDGLAGVTEAFF.

The rearrangement uses TRBV6-5 and TRBJ2-7, with 7 bases lining up with TRBD1. The CDR3 extends over 13 amino acids. CDR1 MNHEY and CDR2 SVGAGI come from the germline V gene. Germline trimming cut 4 bases from V and 7 bases from J; bases unmatched to any gene: 7. This CDR3 is CASSSRQGEEQYF. The DNA of the CDR3 is TGTGCCAGCAGTTCGAGACAGGGCGAAGAGCAGTACTTC.

The CDR3 region has the DNA TGTGCCAGCAGTTACACTGCGACAGGATCGCTGTTTTTT. Protein: CASSYTATGSLFF. The chain joins TRBV6-5 to TRBJ1-4; D may be TRBD1 (6 bases). Trimming cost V 2 bases and J 14 bases, with 15 bases left between them. The V gene's germline CDR1 is MNHEY and CDR2 SVGAGI. The CDR3 contains 13 residues.

The V call is TRBV18, the J call TRBJ2-7, with a weak D call TRBD2 (6 bases). Trimming took 3 bases from V and 11 from J, leaving 26 bases between them. The CDR3 totals 16 residues. Germline lookup yields CDR1 KGHSH and CDR2 LQKENI. CDR3 region: CASSPNTGSVTAREYF. The CDR3 nucleotides read TGTGCCAGCTCACCCAATACCGGGAGCGTCACCGCTAGGGAGTACTTC.

The chain has TRBV5-8 and TRBJ2-7; 11 nucleotides align to TRBD1. CDR1 is SGHTS and CDR2 is YDEGEE in the germline V gene. V lost 5 bases, J lost 9 bases, and 4 bases stayed unmatched. The CDR3 covers 12 residues. The CDR3 is CASRGTGGPQYF. The CDR3 nucleotides read TGTGCCAGCAGAGGGACAGGGGGACCGCAGTACTTC.

The chain has TRBV7-9 and TRBJ2-7; D gene ambiguous. The germline V gene has CDR1 SEHNR and CDR2 FQNEAQ (reference sequence). The V end lost 1 base, the J end lost 2 bases, and 6 bases lay between the germline ends. CDR3 length: 13 residues. The CDR3 DNA follows: TGTGCCAGCAGCTTAGACAGTACCTACGAGCAGTACTTC. It is translated as CASSLDSTYEQYF.

This clone was picked up a small number of times. The rearrangement joins TRBV9 to TRBJ1-6; D is unresolved. This CDR3 spans 14 amino acids. Germline-derived CDR1 and CDR2 are SGDLS and YYNGEE. Trimming took 0 bases from V and 7 from J, leaving 8 bases between them. The CDR3 nucleotides read TGTGCCAGCAGCGTAGAGGAGGGCAATTCACCCCTCCACTTT. It translates to CASSVEEGNSPLHF.

Only one count was recorded for this clone. The chain uses TRBV7-9 and TRBJ1-4, with a weak D call TRBD1 (6 bases). Trimming pared 5 bases from V and 4 bases from J, leaving 14 bases between. The CDR3 runs 15 residues. Germline CDR1 reads SEHNR; CDR2 reads FQNEAQ (reference sequence). The CDR3 loop is CASSQTQGNNEKLFF. DNA of the CDR3: TGTGCCAGCAGCCAAACACAGGGAAATAATGAAAAACTGTTTTTT.

The chain links TRBV13 to TRBJ1-3, with 7 positions matching TRBD1. In germline, CDR1 is PRHDT, CDR2 FYEKMQ (reference sequence). V lost 2 bases and J lost 4; bases outside the gene matches: 2. This CDR3 is 14 amino acids long. The CDR3 here is CASSLTQGGNTIYF. For the CDR3, the DNA is TGTGCCAGCAGCTTAACACAGGGGGGAAACACCATATATTTT.

The chain has TRBV6-5 and TRBJ2-1, with 10 positions matching TRBD1. The CDR3 has 15 amino acids. The germline gives CDR1 MNHEY, CDR2 SVGAGI. Trimming removed 6 bases from V and 2 bases from J; junction bases left unmatched: 4. The CDR3 loop reads CASSRDRGPYNEQFF. CDR3 DNA: TGTGCCAGCAGCCGGGACAGGGGTCCCTACAATGAGCAGTTCTTC.

This chain links TRBV29-1 with TRBJ1-2, with 7 bases aligning to TRBD1. CDR1 and CDR2 from the germline V gene are SQVTM and ANQGSEA. After removal of 6 bases from V and 2 bases from J, the junction contained 9 bases not matched to a gene. The CDR3 runs 14 residues. The CDR3 DNA sequence: TGCAGCGTCTTCTCTCCGGGACAGAACTATGGCTACACCTTC. It specifies CSVFSPGQNYGYTF.

The V gene is TRBV5-1, the J gene TRBJ2-5, with D perhaps matching TRBD2 (7 bases). The CDR3 has 17 residues. V lost 6 bases and J 5 bases, leaving 26 bases between the germline ends. The germline CDR1 and CDR2 sequences are SGHRS and YFSETQ. The CDR3 bases are TGCGCCAGCAAGAAGGGGGGGCCAGGCCGAGGCGGGGAGACCCAGTACTTC. Translation: CASKKGGPGRGGETQYF.

This clone was counted only a few times. V gene TRBV30 combines with J gene TRBJ1-6; 7 bases line up with TRBD1. The V gene end was trimmed by 8 bases and the J gene end by 8 bases; junction bases not matched to a gene: 15. The germline V gene encodes CDR1 GTSNPN and CDR2 SVGIG (reference sequence). This CDR3 comprises 15 residues. The CDR3: CARRESDREDSPLHF. The DNA for the CDR3 is TGTGCCCGCCGGGAGTCAGACAGGGAGGATTCACCCCTCCACTTT.

CDR3 nucleotides: TGTGCCAGCAGCTTAGCAATCAGGACAGCGGCTGAAGCTTTCTTT. Translating it yields CASSLAIRTAAEAFF. The chain joins TRBV7-9 to TRBJ1-1, with D possibly TRBD1 on 6 matching bases. Germline-derived CDR1 and CDR2 are SEHNR and FQNEAQ (reference sequence). V lost 0 bases, J lost 6 bases, and 14 bases lay in between. CDR3 length equals 15 residues. The full variable domain, completed using reference TRBV7-9 and TRBJ1-1, is DTGVSQNPRHKITKRGQNVTFRCDPISEHNRLYWYRQTLGQGPEFLTYFQNEAQLEKSRLLSDRFSAERPKGSFSTLEIQRTEQGDSAMYLCASSLAIRTAAEAFFGQGTRLTVV.

This clone was seen more than once but under ten times. The rearrangement joins TRBV5-1 to TRBJ2-3; unclear D gene. The germline V gene has CDR1 SGHRS and CDR2 YFSETQ. CDR3 length: 14 amino acids. The V end lost 4 bases, the J end lost 0 bases, and 9 bases lay between the germline ends. The CDR3 nucleotides read TGCGCCAGCAGCCCCCTCGGGAGCACAGATACGCAGTATTTT. It is translated as CASSPLGSTDTQYF. The whole variable domain, remainder taken from reference TRBV5-1 and TRBJ2-3, is KAGVTQTPRYLIKTRGQQVTLSCSPISGHRSVSWYQQTPGQGLQFLFEYFSETQRNKGNFPGRFSGRQFSNSRSEMNVSTLELGDSALYLCASSPLGSTDTQYFGPGTRLTVL.

The chain employs TRBV19 and TRBJ1-2, with TRBD1 identical over 7 bases. CDR3 length: 13 amino acids. Trimming removed 7 bases from V and 5 bases from J; junction bases left unmatched: 7. Germline values: CDR1 LNHDA, CDR2 SQIVND (reference sequence). The CDR3 region has the DNA TGTGCCAGTATGCGTCAGGGGGTATATGGCTACACCTTC. Protein sequence: CASMRQGVYGYTF.

The chain recombines TRBV5-4 with TRBJ1-4; 8 bases map to TRBD1. The germline gives CDR1 SGHNT, CDR2 YYREEE (reference sequence). Trimming at V came to 0 bases and at J to 6 bases, leaving 4 bases not matched to a gene. CDR3 length: 15 residues. CDR3 in amino acids: CASSLGDRRDEKLFF. The CDR3 region has the DNA TGTGCCAGCAGCTTGGGGGACAGGAGAGATGAAAAACTGTTTTTT.

This clone is labeled medium-sized. The chain couples TRBV18 to TRBJ1-1, with TRBD1 as a possible D gene (5 bases). The length of the CDR3 is 15 residues. The V and J ends lost 6 bases and 1 base respectively, with 15 bases between them. Germline V gives CDR1 KGHSH, CDR2 LQKENI. CDR3 DNA: TGTGCCAGCTCCCCTCGCGCGGGGGGGAACACTGAAGCTTTCTTT. Amino acids: CASSPRAGGNTEAFF.

The chain combines TRBV5-1 with TRBJ1-4; D is perhaps TRBD1 (5 bases). Trimming cost V 4 bases and J 1 base, with 8 bases left between them. Looked up from germline, CDR1 is SGHRS and CDR2 is YFSETQ. This CDR3 contains 14 residues. CDR3 loop: CASSAGLTNEKLFF. CDR3 in DNA: TGCGCCAGCAGCGCGGGGCTAACTAATGAAAAACTGTTTTTT.

This clone has only a few counts. This chain uses TRBV7-6 with TRBJ2-7, with 8 bases lining up with TRBD1. The germline V gene encodes CDR1 SGHVS and CDR2 FNYEAQ. This CDR3 has 12 amino acids. Trimming removed 5 bases from V and 6 bases from J; junction bases left unmatched: 3. DNA for the CDR3: TGTGCCAGCAGCGCAACAGGGGGCGAGCAGTACTTC. Translation gives CASSATGGEQYF.

This rearrangement joins TRBV9 to TRBJ2-5; TRBD1 aligns across 8 bases. After removal of 0 bases from V and 4 bases from J, the junction contained 5 bases not matched to a gene. The germline V gene has CDR1 SGDLS and CDR2 YYNGEE. The CDR3 extends over 15 amino acids. CDR3: CASSVAPGTGETQYF. Written as DNA, the CDR3 is TGTGCCAGCAGCGTAGCCCCCGGGACAGGAGAGACCCAGTACTTC.

About this clone: At one boundary the junction diverges from the germline segment, which might be a read error. The J gene is TRBJ2-7, the V gene TRBV30; TRBD2 matches at 14 bases. There are 14 residues in the CDR3. Germline-derived CDR1 and CDR2 are GTSNPN and SVGIG (reference sequence). The CDR3 is CAWSRTSGGYVQYF. The DNA for the CDR3 is TGTGCCTGGAGCCGGACTAGCGGGGGGTACGTGCAGTACTTC.

The chain couples TRBV9 to TRBJ2-5; 15 bases map to TRBD2. The V gene end was trimmed by 4 bases and the J gene end by 0 bases; junction bases not matched to a gene: 7. Germline values: CDR1 SGDLS, CDR2 YYNGEE. This CDR3 spans 18 amino acids. In DNA, the CDR3 is TGTGCCAGCAGCCTAGGGACTAGCGGGGGGACAAACCAAGAGACCCAGTACTTC. Amino acid sequence: CASSLGTSGGTNQETQYF.

The chain joins TRBV6-5 to TRBJ1-2, with 9 bases fitting TRBD1. The CDR3 extends over 14 amino acids. Trimming took 7 bases from V and 6 from J; bases not matched to a gene: 9. Germline lookup yields CDR1 MNHEY and CDR2 SVGAGI. This CDR3 is CASIRGGTGNGYTF. CDR3 coding DNA: TGTGCCAGCATCCGGGGGGGGACAGGGAATGGCTACACCTTC.